This T cell receptor (beta chain) stems from a study of beta chain features in type 1 diabetes. CD4+ cells of the naive, central memory, regulatory and stem cell-like memory types were sorted via CD45RO/CCR7/CD25/CD127/CD95/CD27. In this sample, this clone turned up once. Its antigen is unknown. Overall study results and limits: Shortening of TCRB CDR3s, moderate but significant, appeared in all four CD4+ subsets of Type 1 diabetes patients.

Isolated RNA was reverse transcribed in full, so expressed TCRB transcripts were sequenced. The data were produced by immunoSEQ multiplex PCR, yet TCRdb's version contains in-frame clones alone and is incomplete. Of more than 250,000 clones listed, over 20% are singletons. Unmatched junction bases numbered 8, after V lost 4 bases and J lost 4 bases. CDR3 length equals 15 residues. Per the germline V gene, CDR1 is MNHEY and CDR2 is SVGAGI. V gene TRBV6-5 combines with J gene TRBJ2-3, with TRBD2 identical over 7 bases. The sequenced sample consisted of naive CD4+ T cells from blood. The sequence came from a middle-aged woman with type 1 diabetes. The CDR3 nucleotides read TGTGCCAGCAGTTTGGCGGGGGAATGGGCAGATACGCAGTATTTT. As protein: CASSLAGEWADTQYF.